This T cell receptor beta chain was captured by sequencing in a study of regulatory T cells in long-lasting Graves disease. Study-wide results and caveats: TCR diversity was lower in persistent Graves' patients than in newly diagnosed ones. Persistent disease preferred TRBV28, TRBJ1-2 and TRBJ2-5. Sample size was small, which may have lowered accuracy. Tissue studied was limited to peripheral blood, excluding thyroid tissue.

iRepertoire HTBI primers and Arm-PCR of CDR3 regions built TCR beta libraries. TCRdb re-called the multiplex PCR reads through MiXCR, storing one row per CDR3 protein. Here the sample spans 600,000 to 850,000 distinct CDR3 sequences, 30% being singletons. Turning to this clonotype: Its antigen is not identified.

The CDR3 runs to 12 residues. V lost 4 bases to trimming and J lost 7 bases, with 8 bases between them. Germline V gene sequence: CDR1 SNHLY, CDR2 FYNNEI. Time point here: persistent/refractory GD, antithyroid drugs over 5 years with positive TRAb. The TCR library was prepared using RNA isolated from PBMCs. This chain joins TRBV2 and TRBJ1-5; D not certain. The receptor's source is a female donor with Graves disease. Sample: peripheral blood mononuclear cells (PBMCs), taken when the disease was refractory, from a patient treated with antithyroid drugs. The CDR3 is CASSVASQPQHF. The CDR3 DNA reads TGTGCCAGCAGTGTAGCTTCCCAGCCCCAGCATTTT.